The T cell receptor beta chain under discussion was sequenced for a study of T cell repertoires in cytomegalovirus infection. Overall study findings and caveats: CMV-specific TCR beta clonotypes restricted by HLA-C dominated the ex vivo response.

The CDR3 sequence is 17 residues long. Per the germline V gene, CDR1 is LNHDA and CDR2 is SQIVND (reference sequence). V lost 1 base, J lost 3 bases, and 16 bases lay in between. As regards this clonotype: Antigen unknown.

TCRdb reprocessed the reads via MiXCR and lists one record per CDR3 protein. The sample lists some 920,000 distinct CDR3 sequences; around 29% were seen once. This specimen consisted of cultured CD8+ T cells from PBMCs, obtained from culture after CMV antigen stimulation. The TCR originated in a human donor in good health (CMV status not recorded). Some clones in this sample may be carry-over from other donors' samples. The V and J genes are TRBV19 and TRBJ1-5; D gene uncertain. CDR3 in DNA: TGTGCCAGTAGTATAGCCAGTCATAGAAGCGACAATCAGCCCCAGCATTTT. Its protein product is CASSIASHRSDNQPQHF. Full variable domain (missing parts from reference TRBV19 and TRBJ1-5): DGGITQSPKYLFRKEGQNVTLSCEQNLNHDAMYWYRQDPGQGLRLIYYSQIVNDFQKGDIAEGYSVSREKKESFPLTVTSAQKNPTAFYLCASSIASHRSDNQPQHFGDGTRLSIL.